These 22 T cell receptor beta chains came from one sample sequenced in a study of cytomegalovirus exposure and HLA in healthy donors. PCR primers comprised 60 Vbeta and 13 Jbeta primers. This table comes from immunoSEQ multiplex PCR, and its TCRdb copy is limited to in-frame clones, with some not included. The table lists 110,000 to 150,000 clones, roughly three quarters of them singletons. The sample comprised PBMCs. The receptor source for this set is a woman under 40 in good health and CMV-seronegative.

V is TRBV7-3 and J is TRBJ2-2; the D gene is possibly TRBD2 (6 bases). Germline lookup yields CDR1 SGHTA and CDR2 FQGTGA. V dropped 9 bases and J dropped 0 bases, with 11 bases sitting between them. The CDR3 has 14 residues. The DNA for the CDR3 is TGTGCCAGTCAAATAGCGGCGAACACCGGGGAGCTGTTTTTT. Translated, it gives CASQIAANTGELFF.

This clone appeared a single time. The chain uses TRBV7-2 and TRBJ2-1; TRBD2 aligns across 9 bases. Per the germline V gene, CDR1 is SGHTA and CDR2 is FQGNSA. The trim removed 5 bases at V and 9 bases at J, leaving 14 bases unmatched. The CDR3 runs to 16 residues. The CDR3 protein is CASSPRGASGNGEQFF. CDR3 nucleotide sequence: TGTGCCAGCAGCCCGAGGGGGGCTAGCGGGAACGGTGAGCAGTTCTTC. Looking up the rest from reference TRBV7-2 and TRBJ2-1 gives the full variable domain: GAGVSQSPSNKVTEKGKDVELRCDPISGHTALYWYRQSLGQGLEFLIYFQGNSAPDKSGLPSDRFSAERTGGSVSTLTIQRTQQEDSAVYLCASSPRGASGNGEQFFGPGTRLTVL.

The V call is TRBV6-5, the J call TRBJ2-5; no reliable D call. V lost 4 bases and J 3 bases, leaving 12 bases between the germline ends. CDR1 and CDR2 (germline): MNHEY, SVGAGI. The CDR3 totals 14 residues. CDR3 sequence: CASSFGSTEETQYF. CDR3 DNA: TGTGCCAGCAGTTTTGGGTCTACAGAAGAGACCCAGTACTTC.

This chain joins TRBV11-2 and TRBJ2-5, with 9 bases aligning to TRBD2. Trimming at V came to 0 bases and at J to 5 bases, leaving 10 bases not matched to a gene. The CDR3 loop spans 17 amino acids. The germline V gene encodes CDR1 SGHAT and CDR2 FQNNGV. CDR3 protein: CASSLDLWRGGGETQYF. CDR3 DNA sequence: TGTGCCAGCAGCTTAGATCTTTGGCGGGGGGGCGGTGAGACCCAGTACTTC.

The chain couples TRBV2 to TRBJ2-7, with 7 bases fitting TRBD1. V was clipped by 8 bases and J by 2 bases; unmatched bases: 6. Per the germline V gene, CDR1 is SNHLY and CDR2 is FYNNEI. This CDR3 has 13 amino acids. The CDR3 DNA reads TGTGCCAGCCGGGACAGAACGGCCTACGAGCAGTACGTC. Protein: CASRDRTAYEQYV.

CDR3 residues: CASSIDHRLAGAGELFF. The CDR3 bases are TGTGCCAGTAGTATAGATCACAGGCTAGCGGGAGCCGGGGAGCTGTTTTTT. The chain is built from TRBV19 and TRBJ2-2; TRBD2 matches 10 bases. This CDR3 is built from 17 residues. Germline CDR1 reads LNHDA; CDR2 reads SQIVND (reference sequence). J gave up 6 bases and V 0 bases, and 7 bases lay outside the gene matches.

The gene calls are TRBV10-3 and TRBJ2-3; perhaps TRBD2 as D (7 bases). CDR1 is ENHRY and CDR2 is SYGVKD in the germline V gene. CDR3 length: 14 amino acids. V was pared by 10 bases and J by 0 bases, with 14 bases between. The CDR3 sequence: CATGAAGSTDTQYF. CDR3 bases: TGTGCCACGGGGGCAGCGGGGAGCACAGATACGCAGTATTTT.

The chain recombines TRBV30 with TRBJ1-5; TRBD1 is a possible D gene (6 bases). This CDR3 contains 14 residues. V was pared by 2 bases and J by 0 bases, with 8 bases between. The germline gives CDR1 GTSNPN, CDR2 SVGIG (reference sequence). DNA of the CDR3: TGTGCCTGGAGTCCAGGGGTTAGCAATCAGCCCCAGCATTTT. It specifies CAWSPGVSNQPQHF. The whole variable domain, remainder taken from reference TRBV30 and TRBJ1-5, is SQTIHQWPATLVQPVGSPLSLECTVEGTSNPNLYWYRQAAGRGLQLLFYSVGIGQISSEVPQNLSASRPQDRQFILSSKKLLLSDSGFYLCAWSPGVSNQPQHFGDGTRLSIL.

The chain is built from TRBV19 and TRBJ1-1; 10 nucleotides match TRBD1. CDR1 LNHDA and CDR2 SQIVND come from the germline V gene (reference sequence). V lost 7 bases, J lost 3 bases, and 14 bases stayed unmatched. The CDR3 spans 17 residues. In DNA form, the CDR3 reads TGTGCCAGTACCTCCGGACAGGGGGATGGGATTTACACTGAAGCTTTCTTT. Translated, it gives CASTSGQGDGIYTEAFF.

The V gene is TRBV4-1, the J gene TRBJ2-7; no clear D. V gave up 0 bases and J gave up 3 bases, with 6 bases separating them. The germline V gene has CDR1 MGHRA and CDR2 YSYEKL. The CDR3 loop spans 13 amino acids. CDR3 DNA: TGCGCCAGCAGCCAAGAACCGAGCTACGAGCAGTACTTC. It codes for CASSQEPSYEQYF.

This clone was picked up a small number of times. The chain recombines TRBV19 with TRBJ2-4, with TRBD2 identical over 13 bases. From germline, CDR1 is LNHDA and CDR2 SQIVND (reference sequence). There are 19 residues in the CDR3. J was trimmed by 0 bases and V by 3 bases; bases with no gene match: 8. CDR3 in DNA: TGTGCCAGTAGTATGTTTAGCACTAGCGGGGGGGTAGCCAAAAACATTCAGTACTTC. Its translation is CASSMFSTSGGVAKNIQYF.

The chain employs TRBV14 and TRBJ1-5, with 8 bases fitting TRBD1. V dropped 0 bases and J dropped 9; count of bases not matched to a gene: 13. CDR1 is SGHDN, CDR2 FVKESK, per germline. The CDR3 loop spans 17 amino acids. Here the CDR3 DNA reads TGTGCCAGCAGCCAAGATTGCTGGACAGGGAGCTCCAGGCCCCAGCATTTT. It yields the protein CASSQDCWTGSSRPQHF.

The chain employs TRBV2 and TRBJ2-2, with D tentatively TRBD2 (7 bases). The germline V and J ends were trimmed by 3 bases and 4 bases, with 12 bases remaining between them. The CDR3 contains 15 residues. Germline-derived CDR1 and CDR2 are SNHLY and FYNNEI. The CDR3 sequence is CASSDVGGATGELFF. The CDR3 DNA follows: TGTGCCAGCAGTGATGTAGGGGGGGCCACCGGGGAGCTGTTTTTT.

The rearrangement links TRBV30 to TRBJ2-2, with a possible D match to TRBD1 (5 bases). V was clipped by 0 bases and J by 6 bases, with 11 bases between them. The CDR3 is made up of 14 amino acids. CDR1 GTSNPN and CDR2 SVGIG come from the germline V gene (reference sequence). The CDR3 here is CAWSVAGKAGELFF. The CDR3 bases are TGTGCCTGGAGTGTAGCAGGGAAGGCCGGGGAGCTGTTTTTT.

In DNA, the CDR3 is TGTGCCAGCAGTTTAATTTCGGGGAGCGGGACCCAGTACTTC. This gives the protein CASSLISGSGTQYF. This rearrangement joins TRBV27 to TRBJ2-5; D is possibly TRBD2 (5 bases). Germline lookup yields CDR1 MNHEY and CDR2 SMNVEV (reference sequence). This CDR3 has 14 residues. With 2 bases removed from V and 7 bases from J, the gap between germline ends came to 14 bases.

The chain carries TRBV28 and TRBJ1-4; D ambiguous. CDR1 is MDHEN, CDR2 SYDVKM, per germline. Trimming took 5 bases from V and 8 from J, leaving 12 bases between them. CDR3 length: 13 amino acids. The CDR3 DNA reads TGTGCCAGCAGTGTCCCGGGGTTCGAAAAACTGTTTTTT. This translates into CASSVPGFEKLFF.

The rearrangement uses TRBV7-9 and TRBJ2-5; 11 nucleotides agree with TRBD1. J lost 3 bases, V lost 5 bases, and 8 bases had no gene match. This CDR3 has 16 residues. Per germline, CDR1 SEHNR and CDR2 FQNEAQ (reference sequence). The CDR3 DNA is TGTGCCAGCAGCCGAACCCGGGGACAGGGGGAAGAGACCCAGTACTTC. The encoded protein is CASSRTRGQGEETQYF.

This clone showed up just a few times. This rearrangement joins TRBV2 to TRBJ1-1; the match to TRBD1 covers 8 bases. The trim removed 7 bases at V and 4 bases at J, leaving 11 bases unmatched. This CDR3 is 15 amino acids long. The V gene's germline CDR1 is SNHLY and CDR2 FYNNEI. The CDR3 bases are TGTGCCAGCAAGAGGGCAGGGGGCTCGGGCACTGAAGCTTTCTTT. It yields the protein CASKRAGGSGTEAFF.

This clone has a handful of counts. This chain connects TRBV2 to TRBJ1-5; 7 positions agree with TRBD1. This CDR3 spans 15 amino acids. V shed 5 bases and J 6 bases; nucleotides not matched to a gene: 10. Looked up from germline, CDR1 is SNHLY and CDR2 is FYNNEI. The CDR3 region is CASSSGQAGSQPQHF. The CDR3 DNA follows: TGTGCCAGCAGTTCTGGACAGGCCGGGAGTCAGCCCCAGCATTTT. The complete variable domain, with remaining parts taken from reference TRBV2 and TRBJ1-5, reads EPEVTQTPSHQVTQMGQEVILRCVPISNHLYFYWYRQILGQKVEFLVSFYNNEISEKSEIFDDQFSVERPDGSNFTLKIRSTKLEDSAMYFCASSSGQAGSQPQHFGDGTRLSIL.

This rearrangement joins TRBV7-9 to TRBJ1-1; 10 bases agree with TRBD1. Germline V CDR1 and CDR2: SEHNR, FQNEAQ (reference sequence). The CDR3 sequence is 13 residues long. With V trimmed by 4 bases and J by 7 bases, 3 bases remained unmatched. This CDR3 is CASSSTGGGEAFF. In nucleotides, the CDR3 is TGTGCCAGCAGCTCGACAGGGGGCGGTGAAGCTTTCTTT.

V gene TRBV4-1 combines with J gene TRBJ1-1; 7 nucleotides align to TRBD1. This CDR3 is 21 amino acids long. Unmatched junction bases numbered 31, after V lost 2 bases and J lost 10 bases. The V gene's germline CDR1 is MGHRA and CDR2 YSYEKL. The CDR3 protein is CASSQRTTWPNFPDRASAAFF. For the CDR3, the DNA is TGCGCCAGCAGCCAAAGAACGACTTGGCCCAACTTCCCCGACAGGGCGTCCGCAGCTTTCTTT.

This clone appeared a few times. The chain combines TRBV2 with TRBJ1-6, with a weak D call TRBD1 (5 bases). In germline, CDR1 is SNHLY, CDR2 FYNNEI. This CDR3 region has 14 residues. V was shortened by 1 base and J by 9 bases, with 10 bases between the two germline ends. The CDR3 nucleotides are TGTGCCAGCAGTGAAGGCAGGGTTAGTTCACCCCTCCACTTT. This sequence encodes CASSEGRVSSPLHF.